The text below deals with one TCR beta chain. Its antigen remains unknown. Additional DNA sequences in this sample encode the identical CDR3. This sample is part of a study of Ad26.COV2.S vaccination and SARS-CoV-2 variants. Background on the study: In the COV1001 trial, the donor was in the Ad26.COV2.S arm. Notes on the study in general: The study found similar non-spike TCR breadth in vaccine and placebo recipients.

Using immunoSEQ multiplex PCR, the repertoire was profiled, and TCRdb retains in-frame clones only, with some absent. The data contain 450,000 to 550,000 clones, 89% of them singletons. The treatment is: 19 received Ad26.COV2.S at low or high dose, single or two shots; about 5 received placebo; per-sample allocation not given. Material that was analyzed had been drawn on day 63 after the first vaccine or placebo injection. This person who donated was an adult of 18-55 years in Boston. Trimming shortened V by 2 bases and J by 0 bases, and 4 bases separated the two germline ends. CDR1 and CDR2 from the germline V gene are MNHEY and SVGEGT. The CDR3 sequence is 13 residues long.

The rearrangement joins TRBV6-2 or TRBV6-3 to TRBJ1-1; D is uncertain. The clonotype originates from a person aged 18-65 years who received the Ad26.COV2.S COVID-19 vaccine or a placebo. The sample in question was peripheral blood, obtained in a trial of Ad26.COV2.S vaccine versus placebo. The CDR3 is CASSYVMNTEAFF. CDR3 DNA: TGTGCCAGCAGTTACGTGATGAACACTGAAGCTTTCTTT.